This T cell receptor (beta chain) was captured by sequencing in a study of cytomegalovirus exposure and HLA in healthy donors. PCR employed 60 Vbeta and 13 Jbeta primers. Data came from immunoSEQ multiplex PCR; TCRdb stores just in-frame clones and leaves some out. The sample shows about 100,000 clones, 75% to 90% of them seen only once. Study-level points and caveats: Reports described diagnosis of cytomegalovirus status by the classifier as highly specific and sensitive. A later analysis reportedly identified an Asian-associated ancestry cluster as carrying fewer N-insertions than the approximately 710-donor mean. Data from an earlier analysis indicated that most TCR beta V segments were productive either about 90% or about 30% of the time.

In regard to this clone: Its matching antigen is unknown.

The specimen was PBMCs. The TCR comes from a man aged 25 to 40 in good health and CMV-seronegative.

CDR3 region: CASSHSGSAGELFF. The CDR3 DNA is TGCGCCAGCAGCCATAGCGGGAGCGCCGGGGAGCTGTTTTTT. The rearrangement joins TRBV4-1 to TRBJ2-2; 9 nucleotides align to TRBD2. The trim removed 3 bases at V and 6 bases at J, leaving 2 bases unmatched. Germline lookup yields CDR1 MGHRA and CDR2 YSYEKL. This CDR3 spans 14 amino acids.